Here is one T cell receptor beta chain with its context. What it recognizes is unknown. This specimen belongs to a study of CD8 T cells in Susac syndrome. General observations from the study: The study admitted that it had a relatively small number of individuals in its TCR sequencing and HLA analysis.

Trimming removed 8 bases at V and 6 bases at J, with 10 bases between. The germline gives CDR1 GTSNPN, CDR2 SVGIG (reference sequence). The CDR3 extends over 10 amino acids. The authors reverse transcribed 0.5 to 1 ug RNA with random hexamers. By means of immunoSEQ multiplex PCR, TCR beta CDR3 spanning 54 Vbeta and 13 Jbeta underwent amplification. From the immunoSEQ multiplex PCR reads, TCRdb called clonotypes with MiXCR, one entry per CDR3 protein. There are about 200,000 distinct CDR3 sequences in the sample; more than 90% occur only once, and 0.093% lies in the top ten. The authors carried out high-throughput sequencing of TCR beta. They applied it to CD8+ and CD4+ T cells obtained from blood. The authors negatively isolated CD8+ and CD4+ T cells and FACS-enriched TEMRA cells.

Sample: CD4+ T cells from PBMCs. V usage is TRBV30 and J usage is TRBJ1-1; no reliable D call. The TCR originated in a human donor with multiple sclerosis. For the CDR3, the DNA is TGTGCCATGGCTAGGGCTGAAGCTTTCTTT. Protein: CAMARAEAFF.